Below, one TCR beta chain is given with its context. This clone was recorded only once. The clone's antigen remains unknown. No much larger clone is present one base from it, and per-base qualities are unavailable. As encoded in the germline V gene (reference sequence), CDR1 is LNHDA while CDR2 is SQIVND. The junction carries 10 bases between V and J, which are trimmed by 7 bases and 1 base respectively. The CDR3 holds 14 amino acids from the cysteine to the phenylalanine. Only CDR3 DNA remains: 42 bases, in frame from the first base. This record belongs to a study of blood T cell repertoires in COVID-19 (dated by TCRdb to the early 2020s). Looking at the study overall: Samples covering the acute and convalescent phases of COVID-19 were provided by collaborators in the United States, Italy and Spain. The material from the prospective study consisted of cDNA or gDNA derived from T cells, B-cell-depleted T cells, or PBMCs. The dataset comprised deeply sampled blood TCRbeta repertoires from subjects exposed to, actively infected with, or recovered from COVID-19. A freely available public database, intended as a resource for researchers studying the immune response to SARS-CoV-2, is where the repertoires were released. Samples came from the ongoing ImmuneRACE study (first 160 participants) plus 1,254 subjects from 6 global collaborators. A de-identified subject ID, COVID-19 status, age in years and sex were almost always included in the sample metadata. HLA class I and class II types, where available, came from metadata supplied by the sample provider rather than from assay-based typing. Study-level results and caveats: How much clinical and demographic metadata was included differed by source and by participant, and the metadata was provided uncurated.

The immunoSEQ Assay, a bias-controlled multiplex PCR, was used to amplify TCRbeta CDR3 regions from genomic DNA. As for the authors' bioinformatics: Within the assay, amplification of reference gene primers was used to estimate how many nucleated cells each sample contained. To quantify the absolute abundance of each unique TCRbeta CDR3 rearrangement, sequence reads were collapsed and filtered. Productive Simpson clonality was computed per sample as the square root of Simpson's diversity index over productive rearrangements. What TCRdb holds here is the immuneACCESS table cut down to in-frame rearrangements. Part of the clones is not present; checked against another copy, under half of the missing clones reflect an unresolved V gene, and the others are unexplained. Clonal size and the V and J genes are those of that table, whereas D and trimming came from the DNA. In this sample the table shows around 140,000 clones, 84% of which occur a single time. The leading ten clones occupy roughly 3.4% of the sample.

In the prospective study, participants were about 18 to 100 years old, resided in approximately 25 geographic areas of the United States, and were enrolled through a virtual design. Cohort assignment in the prospective study relied on participant-reported clinical history from a screening survey and a study questionnaire. In the prospective study, mobile phlebotomists collected whole blood, serum and a nasopharyngeal or oropharyngeal swab from each participant. Over a roughly 2-month period, participants in the prospective study had the option of providing additional blood draws and questionnaires. Blood samples from the prospective study were shipped frozen or at room temperature prior to DNA extraction.

Sequencing was carried out using PBMCs or T cells enriched from blood (not recorded which). Recombination linked TRBV19 to TRBJ2-2; the D segment could be TRBD1, given 6 matching bases. The source is a woman aged 50 to 60 with acute COVID-19. The DNA sequence reads TGTGCCAGTAAGGGGACACAGAACACCGGGGAGCTGTTTTTT. It is translated as CASKGTQNTGELFF.